The 28 T cell receptor beta chains below come from one sample, sequenced in a study of Ad26.COV2.S vaccination and SARS-CoV-2 variants. Sequencing was performed with immunoSEQ multiplex PCR; in TCRdb, only in-frame clones are kept and a portion is missing. The sample lists around 400,000 clones, 80% to 95% occurring once. Described treatment: around 19 received Ad26.COV2.S at low or high dose, single or two shots; about 5 received placebo; per-sample allocation not given. Following the first vaccine or placebo injection, samples were taken on day 63. The source material was peripheral blood, sampled in a trial of Ad26.COV2.S vaccine versus placebo. The receptors stem from a person aged 18-60 years who received the Ad26.COV2.S COVID-19 vaccine or a placebo.

The chain carries TRBV7-2 and TRBJ2-3, with TRBD2 matching 9 bases. Germline CDR1 SGHTA, CDR2 FQGNSA. Trimming cost V 4 bases and J 0 bases; bases outside gene matches: 11. The CDR3 sequence is 18 residues long. The CDR3 spells CASSSRGMAGGSTDTQYF. In DNA form, the CDR3 reads TGTGCCAGCAGCTCCAGGGGGATGGCGGGAGGGAGCACAGATACGCAGTATTTT.

The CDR3 DNA sequence: TGTGCCAGCAGTCAAGGACAGGGAGGATTTAACACTGAAGCTTTCTTT. Its translation: CASSQGQGGFNTEAFF. The chain combines TRBV6-2 or TRBV6-3 with TRBJ1-1, with 8 bases lining up with TRBD1. Germline V gene data show CDR1 as MNHEY and CDR2 as SVGEGT. Trimming removed 5 bases from V and 2 bases from J; junction bases left unmatched: 10. The CDR3 totals 16 residues.

The V call is TRBV19, the J call TRBJ2-7; the D call may be TRBD1 or TRBD2 (5 bases each). The length of the CDR3 is 15 residues. V was clipped by 2 bases and J by 5 bases, with 16 bases between them. The V gene's germline CDR1 is LNHDA and CDR2 SQIVND (reference sequence). Here the CDR3 reads CASSITGTKRDEQYF. Here the CDR3 DNA reads TGTGCCAGTAGTATAACCGGGACGAAAAGGGACGAGCAGTACTTC.

The chain couples TRBV27 to TRBJ2-7; no clear D. The CDR3 consists of 13 residues. CDR1 and CDR2 from the germline V gene are MNHEY and SMNVEV (reference sequence). V was shortened by 0 bases and J by 3 bases, with 6 bases between the two germline ends. CDR3 coding DNA: TGTGCCAGCAGTTTATCGAAAATCTACGAGCAGTACTTC. Translated, it gives CASSLSKIYEQYF.

The chain carries TRBV7-9 and TRBJ1-1, with TRBD1 as a possible D gene (5 bases). The germline V gene encodes CDR1 SEHNR and CDR2 FQNEAQ (reference sequence). Trimming stripped 2 bases from V and 4 bases from J, with 11 bases between. The CDR3 runs to 14 residues. The CDR3 spells CASSLRGARTEAFF. DNA of the CDR3: TGTGCCAGCAGCTTAAGAGGGGCGCGCACTGAAGCTTTCTTT.

This rearrangement joins TRBV5-1 to TRBJ2-7; TRBD1 or TRBD2 may be the D gene (5 bases each). V dropped 5 bases and J dropped 4 bases, with 22 bases sitting between them. CDR1 and CDR2 (germline): SGHRS, YFSETQ. The CDR3 has 16 residues. This CDR3 reads CASRSGNGAASYEQYF. The CDR3 coding sequence is TGCGCCAGCAGATCAGGGAACGGGGCGGCGTCATACGAGCAGTACTTC.

CDR3 DNA: TGTGCCAGCAGCTTGAAGTCAGGGGGGGACGCCTACGAGCAGTACTTC. Translating it yields CASSLKSGGDAYEQYF. The rearrangement links TRBV5-4 to TRBJ2-7; D might be TRBD1 or TRBD2, each matching 7 bases. V lost 1 base and J 2 bases, leaving 16 bases between the germline ends. Germline V gene lookup returns CDR1 SGHNT and CDR2 YYREEE (reference sequence). This CDR3 has 16 amino acids.

The V gene is TRBV7-6, the J gene TRBJ1-4, with TRBD1 identical over 9 bases. This CDR3 is built from 15 residues. Germline CDR1 and CDR2: SGHVS and FNYEAQ. V was pared by 0 bases and J by 10 bases, with 6 bases of the junction left unmatched. The DNA of the CDR3 is TGTGCCAGCAGCTTAGCGACAGGGGGAGGAGGAAAACTGTTTTTT. Protein product: CASSLATGGGGKLFF.

This clone was observed a single time. The V gene is TRBV27, the J gene TRBJ2-7; D remains unclear. Trimming stripped 3 bases from V and 6 bases from J, with 12 bases between. The CDR3 runs 13 residues. Germline V CDR1 and CDR2: MNHEY, SMNVEV (reference sequence). CDR3 sequence: CASSFQPLGEQYF. CDR3 DNA sequence: TGTGCCAGCAGTTTCCAGCCCCTCGGCGAGCAGTACTTC.

This chain uses TRBV2 with TRBJ1-5; 9 nucleotides align to TRBD1. Germline assignment: CDR1 SNHLY and CDR2 FYNNEI. CDR3 length: 18 amino acids. V shed 4 bases and J 3 bases; nucleotides not matched to a gene: 13. CDR3 amino acids: CASSVEARQGVANQPQHF. The CDR3 DNA reads TGTGCCAGCAGTGTTGAGGCGCGACAGGGGGTGGCCAATCAGCCCCAGCATTTT.

The chain combines TRBV5-1 with TRBJ2-7, with TRBD2 identical over 11 bases. The CDR3 runs 15 residues. In germline, CDR1 is SGHRS, CDR2 YFSETQ. J gave up 4 bases and V 1 base, and 4 bases lay outside the gene matches. The chain's CDR3 is CASSLIAGGLYEQYF. For the CDR3, the DNA is TGCGCCAGCAGCTTGATAGCGGGAGGGCTGTACGAGCAGTACTTC. The full variable domain, with the rest looked up from reference TRBV5-1 and TRBJ2-7, is KAGVTQTPRYLIKTRGQQVTLSCSPISGHRSVSWYQQTPGQGLQFLFEYFSETQRNKGNFPGRFSGRQFSNSRSEMNVSTLELGDSALYLCASSLIAGGLYEQYFGPGTRLTVT.

The gene calls are TRBV4-1 and TRBJ2-7, with D perhaps TRBD1 (5 bases). The CDR3 extends over 15 amino acids. In germline, CDR1 is MGHRA, CDR2 YSYEKL. V dropped 1 base and J dropped 3 bases, with 13 bases sitting between them. CDR3 region: CASSQGQGVNYEQYF. DNA of the CDR3: TGCGCCAGCAGCCAAGGGCAAGGGGTCAACTACGAGCAGTACTTC.

This sequence joins TRBV5-8 and TRBJ2-3; D is unresolved. CDR1 and CDR2 (germline): SGHTS, YDEGEE. The length of the CDR3 is 14 residues. Trimming stripped 0 bases from V and 5 bases from J, with 10 bases between. This CDR3 is CASSLAGDIDTQYF. The CDR3 DNA sequence: TGTGCCAGCAGCTTGGCAGGCGATATAGATACGCAGTATTTT.

V usage is TRBV7-3 and J usage is TRBJ1-5, with TRBD1 identical over 7 bases. V dropped 5 bases and J dropped 7; count of bases not matched to a gene: 8. The germline gives CDR1 SGHTA, CDR2 FQGTGA. The CDR3 consists of 14 residues. CDR3 coding DNA: TGTGCCAGCAGCCCATACAGGGGACGGCAGCCCCAGCATTTT. Amino acids: CASSPYRGRQPQHF.

The chain uses TRBV7-9 and TRBJ2-1; 12 nucleotides match TRBD2. Germline CDR1 SEHNR, CDR2 FQNEAQ (reference sequence). This CDR3 is built from 18 residues. V lost 5 bases and J lost 0; bases outside the gene matches: 8. The CDR3 DNA reads as TGTGCCAGCAGCCCGGGGACTAGCGGGCTAAGCTCCTACAATGAGCAGTTCTTC. Translating gives CASSPGTSGLSSYNEQFF.

The V gene is TRBV3-1 (or the pseudogene TRBV3-2), the J gene TRBJ1-3, with no clear D. The CDR3 totals 13 residues. Germline values: CDR1 LGHDT, CDR2 YNNKEL (reference sequence). Trimming cost V 1 base and J 4 bases, with 5 bases left between them. Here the CDR3 reads CASSQGRGNTIYF. DNA of the CDR3: TGTGCCAGCAGCCAAGGAAGGGGAAACACCATATATTTT.

The V call is TRBV4-3, the J call TRBJ2-2, with TRBD2 matching over 7 bases. The CDR3 totals 16 residues. The J segment lost 5 bases and the V segment lost 0 bases, leaving 6 bases of the junction unmatched. Looked up from germline, CDR1 is LGHNA and CDR2 is YSLEER. As DNA, the CDR3 is TGCGCCAGCAGCCAAGAGGCGGGAGTCTCTACCGGGGAGCTGTTTTTT. Its protein product is CASSQEAGVSTGELFF.

V and J are TRBV21-1 and TRBJ2-6. TRBV21-1 is a documented pseudogene. This CDR3 is built from 16 residues. The CDR3 nucleotides are TGTGCCAGCAGCAAAGCATGGGACTCTGGGGCCAACGTCCTGACTTTC. Amino acid sequence: CASSKAWDSGANVLTF.

This chain links TRBV18 with TRBJ2-3; tentatively, D is TRBD2 (6 bases). Germline loops: CDR1 KGHSH, CDR2 LQKENI. This CDR3 has 18 amino acids. Trimming cost V 2 bases and J 5 bases, with 23 bases left between them. In DNA, the CDR3 is TGTGCCAGCTCACCATCGAGATGGGAGGCCGCCAGGGAAGATACGCAGTATTTT. This codes for CASSPSRWEAAREDTQYF.

The chain uses TRBV18 and TRBJ2-1; TRBD2 agrees at 9 bases. V lost 3 bases, J lost 0 bases, and 12 bases stayed unmatched. Per germline, CDR1 KGHSH and CDR2 LQKENI. This CDR3 region has 19 residues. CDR3 amino acids: CASSPSLGLAPSSYNEQFF. The CDR3 DNA reads TGTGCCAGCTCACCCTCGCTTGGACTAGCGCCGAGCTCCTACAATGAGCAGTTCTTC.

The V call is TRBV2, the J call TRBJ2-2, with D uncertain. Germline lookup yields CDR1 SNHLY and CDR2 FYNNEI. This CDR3 has 15 residues. V shed 9 bases and J shed 1 base, with 15 bases lying between them. Written as DNA, the CDR3 is TGTGCCAGAAAACGTACCACGGGGAACACCGGGGAGCTGTTTTTT. This sequence encodes CARKRTTGNTGELFF.

The rearrangement uses TRBV5-5 and TRBJ1-1; no definite D call. The germline gives CDR1 SGHKS, CDR2 YYEKEE (reference sequence). The CDR3 has 13 amino acids. V shed 6 bases and J shed 1 base, with 10 bases lying between them. The CDR3 here is CASNPPGNTEAFF. The CDR3 DNA reads TGTGCCAGCAACCCACCGGGGAACACTGAAGCTTTCTTT. Supplemented by reference TRBV5-5 and TRBJ1-1, the full variable domain reads DAGVTQSPTHLIKTRGQQVTLRCSPISGHKSVSWYQQVLGQGPQFIFQYYEKEERGRGNFPDRFSARQFPNYSSELNVNALLLGDSALYLCASNPPGNTEAFFGQGTRLTVV.

The DNA of the CDR3 is TGTGCCAGCAGTCTGGTTCGAGATACGCAGTATTTT. The encoded protein is CASSLVRDTQYF. V usage is TRBV2 and J usage is TRBJ2-3, with D unclear. Trimming pared 5 bases from V and 5 bases from J, leaving 8 bases between. The length of the CDR3 is 12 residues. From germline, CDR1 is SNHLY and CDR2 FYNNEI.

As for this clone: A junction boundary mismatches the germline segment, possibly from a read error. This sequence joins TRBV10-3 and TRBJ1-1; tentative D call: TRBD1 (5 bases). The CDR3 length is 12 residues. Germline V CDR1 and CDR2: ENHRY, SYGVKD. CDR3 in amino acids: CAVRVENTEAFF. The DNA for the CDR3 is TGTGCCGTCAGGGTTGAGAACACTGAAGCTTTCTTT.

The CDR3 here is CASSQGWGIGTGELFF. The CDR3 DNA sequence: TGTGCCAGCAGCCAAGGTTGGGGGATAGGCACCGGGGAGCTGTTTTTT. The rearrangement joins TRBV3-1 (or the pseudogene TRBV3-2) to TRBJ2-2; either TRBD1 or TRBD2 may fit D (5 bases each). CDR1 and CDR2 from the germline V gene are LGHDT and YNNKEL (reference sequence). The V and J ends lost 1 base and 4 bases respectively, with 13 bases between them. This CDR3 contains 16 residues.

The J gene is TRBJ2-1, the V gene TRBV7-2; D remains ambiguous. The CDR3 extends over 13 amino acids. Per germline, CDR1 SGHTA and CDR2 FQGNSA. Deletions cut 2 bases from V and 5 bases from J, with 7 bases between. The CDR3 bases are TGTGCCAGCAGCTTACAAGCCCACAATGAGCAGTTCTTC. The encoded protein is CASSLQAHNEQFF. Drawing the rest from reference TRBV7-2 and TRBJ2-1, the complete variable domain is GAGVSQSPSNKVTEKGKDVELRCDPISGHTALYWYRQSLGQGLEFLIYFQGNSAPDKSGLPSDRFSAERTGGSVSTLTIQRTQQEDSAVYLCASSLQAHNEQFFGPGTRLTVL.

In this sample, this clone turned up once. The gene calls are TRBV20-1 and TRBJ1-2, with no clear D. The CDR3 has 13 amino acids. CDR1 is DFQATT, CDR2 SNEGSKA, per germline (reference sequence). The V end was cut by 3 bases, the J end by 4 bases, with 12 bases between. The chain's CDR3 is CSASSSYGYGYTF. CDR3 sequence (DNA): TGCAGTGCTAGTTCCTCTTACGGCTATGGCTACACCTTC.

This chain uses TRBV12-3 or TRBV12-4 with TRBJ1-1; D unclear. The length of the CDR3 is 13 residues. CDR3 in amino acids: CGVLGRTYTEAFF. The CDR3 DNA sequence: TGTGGGGTGTTAGGCAGGACCTACACTGAAGCTTTCTTT.